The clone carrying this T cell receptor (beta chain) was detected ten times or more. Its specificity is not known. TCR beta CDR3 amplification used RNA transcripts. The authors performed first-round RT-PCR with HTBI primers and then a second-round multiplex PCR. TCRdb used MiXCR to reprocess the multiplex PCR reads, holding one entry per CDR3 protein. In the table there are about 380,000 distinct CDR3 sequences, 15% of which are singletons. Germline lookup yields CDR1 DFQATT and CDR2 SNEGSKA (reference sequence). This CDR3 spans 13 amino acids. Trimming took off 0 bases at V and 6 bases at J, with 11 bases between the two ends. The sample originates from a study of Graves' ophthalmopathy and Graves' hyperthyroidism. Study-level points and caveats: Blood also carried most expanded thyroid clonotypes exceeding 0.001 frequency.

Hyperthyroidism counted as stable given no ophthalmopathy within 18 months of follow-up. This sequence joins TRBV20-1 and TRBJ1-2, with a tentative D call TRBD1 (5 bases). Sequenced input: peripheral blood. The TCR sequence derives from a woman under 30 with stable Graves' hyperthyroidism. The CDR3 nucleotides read TGCAGTGCTAGAGATGCAGGGAACCATGGCTACACCTTC. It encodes CSARDAGNHGYTF.